This T cell receptor beta chain was retrieved from a study of vaccination effects on CD4 cells after COVID-19. This clone appeared a few times. Its antigen is as yet unknown. Whole-study results and caveats: Clones arising from infection and from vaccination showed marked clonal contraction late after vaccination.

Expansion of antigen-specific CD4+ T cells with viral peptide pools was carried out by the ViraFEST assay before sequencing. It was after roughly ten days of culture that CD4+ T cells were isolated. Participants were vaccinated with two doses of either the BNT162b2 or mRNA-1273 vaccine. Vaccine recipients had no previous SARS-CoV-2 infection; their nucleocapsid antibodies were negative. It was with 10 IU/ml IL-2 and about 10 ug/ml peptides that 1.8 million or so PBMC per well were cultured. Half-medium replacement with IL-2 medium occurred on days 3 and 7. CDR1 is MNHEY, CDR2 SMNVEV, per germline (reference sequence). The V and J ends lost 2 bases and 7 bases respectively, with 14 bases between them. This CDR3 spans 15 amino acids. Measured with immunoSEQ multiplex PCR; TCRdb has only the in-frame clones, and not every one. In the table there are 28,000 or so clones, 73% of which are singletons.

This clonotype was obtained from a human donor who received a COVID-19 vaccine. The source material was CD4+ T cells from PBMCs cultured with HCoV-NL63 spike peptides, sampled after COVID-19 vaccination. The J gene is TRBJ1-4, the V gene TRBV27; D unresolved. The CDR3 region has the DNA TGTGCCAGCAGTTTAAACTCTATCCTAGGTGAAAAACTGTTTTTT. Translation: CASSLNSILGEKLFF.